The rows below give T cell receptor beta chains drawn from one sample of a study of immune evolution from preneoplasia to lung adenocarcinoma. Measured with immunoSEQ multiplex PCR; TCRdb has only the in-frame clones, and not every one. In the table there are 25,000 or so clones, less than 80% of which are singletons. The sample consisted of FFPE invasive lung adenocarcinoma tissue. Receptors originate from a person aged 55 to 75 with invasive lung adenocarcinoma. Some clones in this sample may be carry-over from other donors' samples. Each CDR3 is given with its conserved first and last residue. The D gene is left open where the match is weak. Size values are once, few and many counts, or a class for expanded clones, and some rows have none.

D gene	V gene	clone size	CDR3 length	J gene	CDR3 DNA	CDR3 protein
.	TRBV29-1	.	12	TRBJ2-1	TGCAGCGTTGATTTGGGGTACAATGAGCAGTTCTTC	CSVDLGYNEQFF
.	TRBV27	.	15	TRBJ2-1	TGTGCCAGCAGTTTGGTCTACCCACCCTACAATGAGCAGTTCTTC	CASSLVYPPYNEQFF
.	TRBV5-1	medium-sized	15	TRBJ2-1	TGCGCCAGCAGCTTGTCGGGACGGAACAGTAATGAGCAGTTCTTC	CASSLSGRNSNEQFF
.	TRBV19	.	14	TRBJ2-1	TGTGCCACCACCAAGGCGGGGTTAAACAATGAGCAGTTCTTC	CATTKAGLNNEQFF
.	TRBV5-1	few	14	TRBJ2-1	TGCGCCAGCAGCTTGGGTAGCGACTACAATGAGCAGTTCTTC	CASSLGSDYNEQFF
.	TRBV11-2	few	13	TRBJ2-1	TGTGCCAGCAGCCTAGTGGTCGCCGATGAGCAGTTCTTC	CASSLVVADEQFF
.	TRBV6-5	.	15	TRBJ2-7	TGTGCCAGCAGTTACTCAGCAGGGGTGAAATTCGAGCAGTACTTC	CASSYSAGVKFEQYF
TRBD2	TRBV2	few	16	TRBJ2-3	TGTGCCAGCAGTGTGGGACTAGCGGGAGGGCCAGATACGCAGTATTTT	CASSVGLAGGPDTQYF
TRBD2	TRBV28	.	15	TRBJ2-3	TGTGCCAGCACCTCGGGGAGGGCAGTTTCAGATACGCAGTATTTT	CASTSGRAVSDTQYF
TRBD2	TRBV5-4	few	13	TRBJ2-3	TGTGCCAGCACTCTCGGGGGGACAGATACGCAGTATTTT	CASTLGGTDTQYF
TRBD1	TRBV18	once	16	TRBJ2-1	TGTGCCAGCTCACCTGGGGGACAGGGGACTTACAATGAGCAGTTCTTC	CASSPGGQGTYNEQFF
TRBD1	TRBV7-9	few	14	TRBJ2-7	TGTGCCAGCAACCCGGGACAGGGGTACAACGAGCAGTACTTC	CASNPGQGYNEQYF
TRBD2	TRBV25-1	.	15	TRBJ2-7	TGTGCCAGCAGCGGGGGGGCGCTTAGCTCCTACGAGCAGTACTTC	CASSGGALSSYEQYF
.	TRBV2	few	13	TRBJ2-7	TGTGCCAGCGTCCAGGGACTTTCCTACGAGCAGTACTTC	CASVQGLSYEQYF
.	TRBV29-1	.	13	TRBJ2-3	TGCAGCGTTGAGAAAGGGGGCACAGATACGCAGTATTTT	CSVEKGGTDTQYF
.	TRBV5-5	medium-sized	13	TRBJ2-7	TGTGCCAGCAGCCCCCTGAGGGCGGCCGAGCAGTACTTC	CASSPLRAAEQYF
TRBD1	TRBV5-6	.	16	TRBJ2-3	TGTGCCAGCAGCTTGCCGGACAGGGTCGGGGAGAGGGCGCAGTATTTT	CASSLPDRVGERAQYF
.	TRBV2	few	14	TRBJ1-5	TGTGCCAGCACTTCAACCAATAGCAATCAGCCCCAGCATTTT	CASTSTNSNQPQHF
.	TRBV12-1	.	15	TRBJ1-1	TGTGCCAGCAGCCCCGTCTGGGTCCGCGACACTGAAGCTTTCTTT	CASSPVWVRDTEAFF
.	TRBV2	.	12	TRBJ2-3	TGTGCCAGCAGTGTAAGGGTGGATACGCAGTATTTT	CASSVRVDTQYF
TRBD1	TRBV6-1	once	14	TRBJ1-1	TGTGCCAGCAGTGCAACAGGGGTGAACACTGAAGCTTTCTTT	CASSATGVNTEAFF
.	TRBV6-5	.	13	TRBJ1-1	TGTGCCAGCAGTCTCCGGGAGAACACTGAAGCTTTCTTT	CASSLRENTEAFF
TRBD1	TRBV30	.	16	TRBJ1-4	TGTGCCTGGAGAGGTTTTGGACAGGGAGTTGGTGAAAAACTGTTTTTT	CAWRGFGQGVGEKLFF
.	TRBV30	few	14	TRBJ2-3	TGTGCCTGGAGTGGGAAGAGTCCACCGGATACGCAGTATTTT	CAWSGKSPPDTQYF
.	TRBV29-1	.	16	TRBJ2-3	TGCAGCGTTGGGGGCGGAGAGGCCTCTAGCACAGATACGCAGTATTTT	CSVGGGEASSTDTQYF
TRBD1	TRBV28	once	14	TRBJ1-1	TGTGCCAGCAGTTTTTCCCGGACAGGAACTGAAGCTTTCTTT	CASSFSRTGTEAFF
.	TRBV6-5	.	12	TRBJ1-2	TGTGCCAGCGCGGCAGGCAATAGGGGCTACACCTTC	CASAAGNRGYTF
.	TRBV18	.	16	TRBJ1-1	TGTGCCAGCTCACGACCTCCCCTAGGTGGGGGGACTGAAGCTTTCTTT	CASSRPPLGGGTEAFF
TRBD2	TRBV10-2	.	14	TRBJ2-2	TGCGCCAGCAGAGGCGGGAGCGGCACCGGGGAGCTGTTTTTT	CASRGGSGTGELFF
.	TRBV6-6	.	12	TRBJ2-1	TGTGCCAGCAGCCCCGGGGACCGCGAGCAGTTCTTC	CASSPGDREQFF
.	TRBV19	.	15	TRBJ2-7	TGTGCCAGTAGTGCCGACAGGCTTCCACTTTACGAGCAGTACTTC	CASSADRLPLYEQYF
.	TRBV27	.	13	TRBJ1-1	TGTGCCAGCAGTTCAGAGATGAACACTGAAGCTTTCTTT	CASSSEMNTEAFF
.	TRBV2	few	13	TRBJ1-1	TGTGCCAGCAGCGCCGACACGAACACTGAAGCTTTCTTT	CASSADTNTEAFF
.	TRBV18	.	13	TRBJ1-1	TGTGCCACCCTCCGGGACACGAACACTGAAGCTTTCTTT	CATLRDTNTEAFF
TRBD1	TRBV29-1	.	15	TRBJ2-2	TGCAGCGCTCAGGGGGTCCAATCGAACACCGGGGAGCTGTTTTTT	CSAQGVQSNTGELFF
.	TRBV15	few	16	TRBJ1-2	TGTGCCACCAGCAGCTACACAGGGCTCGGGAATGCGGGCTACACCTTC	CATSSYTGLGNAGYTF
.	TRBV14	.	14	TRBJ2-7	TGTGCCAGCAGCAACTCAGCGGGCTCCTACGAGCAGTACTTC	CASSNSAGSYEQYF
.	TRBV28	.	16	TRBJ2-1	TGTGCCAGCAGCCTCGGAGACAGGACTACCTACAATGAGCAGTTCTTC	CASSLGDRTTYNEQFF
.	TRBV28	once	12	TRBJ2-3	TGTGCCAGCAGTCTAGTAACAGATACGCAGTATTTT	CASSLVTDTQYF
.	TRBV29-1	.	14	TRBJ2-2	TGCAGCGTTGGGGAGTCATTGAACACCGGGGAGCTGTTTTTT	CSVGESLNTGELFF
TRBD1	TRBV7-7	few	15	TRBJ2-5	TGTGCTAGCAGCTTAGCGACAGGGTCAGGAGAGACCCAGTACTTC	CASSLATGSGETQYF
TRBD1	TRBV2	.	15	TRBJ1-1	TGTGCCAGCAGTTCAGCACAGGGGGTGAACACTGAAGCTTTCTTT	CASSSAQGVNTEAFF
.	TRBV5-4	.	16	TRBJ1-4	TGTGCCAGCAGCACAAGGCTGGGTTATGAGAATGAAAAACTGTTTTTT	CASSTRLGYENEKLFF
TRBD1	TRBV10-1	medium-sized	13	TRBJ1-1	TGCGCCAGCACCGACAGGGAGGAGGCTGAAGCTTTCTTT	CASTDREEAEAFF